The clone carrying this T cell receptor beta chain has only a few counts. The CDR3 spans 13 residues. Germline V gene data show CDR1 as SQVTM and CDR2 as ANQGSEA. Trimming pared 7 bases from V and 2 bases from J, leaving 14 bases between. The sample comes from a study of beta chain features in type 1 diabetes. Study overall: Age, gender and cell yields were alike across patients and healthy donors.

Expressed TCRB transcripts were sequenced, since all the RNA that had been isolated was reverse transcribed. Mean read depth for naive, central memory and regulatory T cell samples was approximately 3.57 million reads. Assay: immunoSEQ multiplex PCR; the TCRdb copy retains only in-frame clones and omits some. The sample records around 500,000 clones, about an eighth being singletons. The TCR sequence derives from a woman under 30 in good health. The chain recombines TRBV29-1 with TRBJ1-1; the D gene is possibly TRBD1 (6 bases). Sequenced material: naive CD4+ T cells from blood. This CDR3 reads CSAAGQLNTEAFF. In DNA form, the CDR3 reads TGCAGCGCTGCCGGACAGCTTAACACTGAAGCTTTCTTT.